The clone carrying this TCR beta chain occurred once. The CDR3 is 15 residues long. V was shortened by 4 bases and J by 2 bases, with 15 bases between the two germline ends. Germline V gene lookup returns CDR1 SGHNT and CDR2 YENEEA. This sample was taken from a study of blood T cell repertoires in COVID-19. Assay: immunoSEQ multiplex PCR; the TCRdb copy retains only in-frame clones and omits some. The table records tens of thousands of clones, approximately 85% of them present only once. Sequenced material: peripheral blood. This receptor was taken from a human donor in a cohort sampled during active COVID-19. This chain joins TRBV11-3 and TRBJ2-7; D not resolved. The CDR3: CASSCTDTLTYEQYV. For the CDR3, the DNA is TGTGCCAGCAGCTGCACAGACACCCTTACCTACGAGCAGTACGTC.